This entry lists 5 T cell receptor beta chains sequenced from one sample in a study of shared clonotypes between healthy human individuals. The repertoire was sequenced with immunoSEQ multiplex PCR; TCRdb's copy has only in-frame clones and lacks some. Altogether 2 million to 2.5 million clones are present, approximately 93% being singletons, with the ten largest covering 0.39%. Source material: naive CD4+ T cells from PBMCs. The subset here: CD45RA+ positively selected. All receptors come from a man aged 18 to 30 in good health. Some clones in this sample may be carry-over from other donors' samples.

V and J are TRBV28 and TRBJ2-7; D ambiguous. V dropped 8 bases and J dropped 2 bases, with 19 bases sitting between them. The CDR3 is 15 residues long. From germline, CDR1 is MDHEN and CDR2 SYDVKM. CDR3 sequence reads: CASSTPGNGAYEQYF. CDR3 DNA: TGTGCCAGCTCTACCCCCGGAAACGGAGCCTACGAGCAGTACTTC.

The V call is TRBV6-5, the J call TRBJ1-2; D ambiguous. The germline CDR1 and CDR2 sequences are MNHEY and SVGAGI. With 2 bases removed from V and 5 bases from J, the gap between germline ends came to 9 bases. This CDR3 comprises 13 residues. In DNA form, the CDR3 reads TGTGCCAGCAGTTACCTCGGGGAGTATGGCTACACCTTC. This encodes CASSYLGEYGYTF.

The rearrangement joins TRBV7-9 to TRBJ1-5; D not resolved. V gave up 3 bases and J gave up 5 bases, with 20 bases separating them. The CDR3 loop spans 17 amino acids. Germline lookup yields CDR1 SEHNR and CDR2 FQNEAQ (reference sequence). The DNA for the CDR3 is TGTGCCAGCAGCTTCCCCTTCAAGATTGGGGTCGATCAGCCCCAGCATTTT. This translates into CASSFPFKIGVDQPQHF.

This clone was counted a few times. The V and J genes are TRBV2 and TRBJ1-1; D gene unclear. V was pared by 6 bases and J by 7 bases, with 9 bases between. Germline V CDR1 and CDR2: SNHLY, FYNNEI. CDR3 length equals 11 residues. This CDR3 reads CASSGQNEAFF. The CDR3 nucleotides read TGTGCCAGCAGCGGGCAAAATGAAGCTTTCTTT.

The chain uses TRBV5-1 and TRBJ2-3; 12 bases align to TRBD1. The CDR3 sequence is 14 residues long. Trimming cost V 5 bases and J 8 bases; bases outside gene matches: 6. The germline gives CDR1 SGHRS, CDR2 YFSETQ. This CDR3 is CASRGTGGFPTQYF. DNA of the CDR3: TGCGCCAGCAGAGGGACAGGGGGCTTTCCTACGCAGTATTTT.